This TCR beta chain was documented in a study of cytomegalovirus exposure and HLA in healthy donors. Sequenced by immunoSEQ multiplex PCR; TCRdb stores in-frame clones only, minus some. The sample contains about 160,000 clones, 70% to 90% of which appear only once. The V and J ends lost 0 bases and 0 bases respectively, with 10 bases between them. The CDR3 has 15 residues. The V gene's germline CDR1 is SGHDT and CDR2 YYEEEE. V is TRBV5-6 and J is TRBJ2-7, with D possibly TRBD1 on 5 matching bases. This clonotype was obtained from a woman aged 18-29 years in good health and CMV-seronegative. The sample comprised PBMCs. Written as DNA, the CDR3 is TGTGCCAGCAGCTTGGTAGACAGCCTCTCCTACGAGCAGTACTTC. Encoded protein: CASSLVDSLSYEQYF.